The rows below give T cell receptor beta chains drawn from one sample of a study of graft-versus-host responses after intestinal transplantation. No antigens are known for them. Sequenced by immunoSEQ multiplex PCR; TCRdb stores in-frame clones only, minus some. The sample yields tens of thousands of clones, about nine tenths seen once. Specimen: unstimulated CD4+ T cells sorted from spleen or lymph node cells, collected before intestinal transplant. The receptor set was obtained from a human donor who received an intestinal transplant. Each CDR3 is given with its conserved first and last residue. The D gene is left open where the match is weak. Clone size is stated in some rows and not others, as once, few, many or a class when expanded.

clone_size: -; v_call: TRBV5-1; d_call: -; j_call: TRBJ2-3; cdr3_nt: TGCGCCAGCAGCTTCGGGTCCACAGATACGCAGTATTTT; cdr3_aa: CASSFGSTDTQYF
clone_size: -; v_call: TRBV5-3; d_call: -; j_call: TRBJ2-4; cdr3_nt: TGTGCCAGAAGCTTGATGCCGGCAGACATTCAGTACTTC; cdr3_aa: CARSLMPADIQYF
clone_size: -; v_call: TRBV28; d_call: TRBD2; j_call: TRBJ2-7; cdr3_nt: TGTGCCACTCTAGCGGGTTTTTCCTACGAGCAGTACTTC; cdr3_aa: CATLAGFSYEQYF
clone_size: -; v_call: TRBV15; d_call: TRBD2; j_call: TRBJ2-7; cdr3_nt: TGTGCCACCAGCAGAGATTTTTCCTTCCCCGTCACTAGCGTGTCATACGAGCAGTACTTC; cdr3_aa: CATSRDFSFPVTSVSYEQYF
clone_size: -; v_call: TRBV12-5; d_call: TRBD1; j_call: TRBJ1-2; cdr3_nt: TGTGCTAGTGGTCCAGGACAGGGAGAAAGTCTAGGCTACACCTTC; cdr3_aa: CASGPGQGESLGYTF
clone_size: once; v_call: TRBV5-4; d_call: -; j_call: TRBJ2-4; cdr3_nt: TGTGCCAGCAGCTTGGGGGGCGCCAAAAACATTCAGTACTTC; cdr3_aa: CASSLGGAKNIQYF
clone_size: -; v_call: TRBV4-2; d_call: -; j_call: TRBJ1-2; cdr3_nt: TGTGCCAGCAGCCAAGGGAGCCTCAGGGGTAGGCAGCATGGCTACACCTTC; cdr3_aa: CASSQGSLRGRQHGYTF
clone_size: -; v_call: TRBV19; d_call: TRBD2; j_call: TRBJ2-1; cdr3_nt: TGTGCCAGTAGTAGGGGGACTAGCGGGAGGGCCGGTGAGCAGTTCTTC; cdr3_aa: CASSRGTSGRAGEQFF
clone_size: -; v_call: TRBV11-2; d_call: -; j_call: TRBJ1-5; cdr3_nt: TGTGCCAGCAGCCCCCAAACCAGCAATCAGCCCCAGCATTTT; cdr3_aa: CASSPQTSNQPQHF
clone_size: -; v_call: TRBV5-6; d_call: -; j_call: TRBJ1-4; cdr3_nt: TGTGCCAGCAGCTTGCCGCAAGTACAGGCCGGTGAAAAACTGTTTTTT; cdr3_aa: CASSLPQVQAGEKLFF
clone_size: -; v_call: TRBV29-1; d_call: TRBD1; j_call: TRBJ2-3; cdr3_nt: TGCAGCGCCAGAAAGACAGGGGACACAGATACGCAGTATTTT; cdr3_aa: CSARKTGDTDTQYF
clone_size: -; v_call: TRBV4-2; d_call: TRBD2; j_call: TRBJ2-3; cdr3_nt: TGTGCCAGCAGACTGACTTTAAGCGGGAGTTTTGCGGATACGCAGTATTTT; cdr3_aa: CASRLTLSGSFADTQYF
clone_size: -; v_call: TRBV6-5; d_call: -; j_call: TRBJ1-2; cdr3_nt: TGTGCCAGTAAACAGGGATCATATGGCTACACCTTC; cdr3_aa: CASKQGSYGYTF
clone_size: once; v_call: TRBV5-1; d_call: TRBD2; j_call: TRBJ2-7; cdr3_nt: TGCGCCAGCAGCTTGGCGGGGGCTAGCGGGAGCTCGAACGAGCAGTACTTC; cdr3_aa: CASSLAGASGSSNEQYF
clone_size: -; v_call: TRBV4-2; d_call: TRBD2; j_call: TRBJ2-3; cdr3_nt: TGTGCCAGCAGCCAAGAGTTTTTGGGACTAGGGACAGATACGCAGTATTTT; cdr3_aa: CASSQEFLGLGTDTQYF
clone_size: -; v_call: TRBV7-3; d_call: -; j_call: TRBJ1-4; cdr3_nt: TGTGCCAGCAGCACCCGACAGGCAACTAATGAAAAACTGTTTTTT; cdr3_aa: CASSTRQATNEKLFF
clone_size: -; v_call: TRBV5-4; d_call: TRBD1; j_call: TRBJ2-7; cdr3_nt: TGTGCCAGCAGCGTGGACAGGGGGTCCCGTCAGGACTTC; cdr3_aa: CASSVDRGSRQDF
clone_size: -; v_call: TRBV7-2; d_call: -; j_call: TRBJ2-1; cdr3_nt: TGTGCCAGCAGCCCAGGTTCTCTCTCCTACAATGAGCAGTTCTTC; cdr3_aa: CASSPGSLSYNEQFF
clone_size: -; v_call: TRBV5-1; d_call: TRBD1; j_call: TRBJ2-7; cdr3_nt: TGCGCCAGCAGTCCCGGGGTGGACAGGGCCTACGAGCAGTACTTC; cdr3_aa: CASSPGVDRAYEQYF
clone_size: -; v_call: TRBV5-1; d_call: -; j_call: TRBJ2-1; cdr3_nt: TGCGCCAGCAGCTTGGAGTCGACCTCCTACAATGAGCAGTTCTTC; cdr3_aa: CASSLESTSYNEQFF
clone_size: -; v_call: TRBV5-1; d_call: TRBD1; j_call: TRBJ1-3; cdr3_nt: TGCGCCAGCAGCTCATCCCCGGGACAGTTCTCTGGAAACACCATATATTTT; cdr3_aa: CASSSSPGQFSGNTIYF
clone_size: -; v_call: TRBV2; d_call: -; j_call: TRBJ1-5; cdr3_nt: TGTGCCAGCAGTGAAGCGCTTCTTTGGGGTACCAACAATCAGCCCCAGCATTTT; cdr3_aa: CASSEALLWGTNNQPQHF
clone_size: -; v_call: TRBV19; d_call: TRBD1; j_call: TRBJ1-1; cdr3_nt: TGTGCCAGTAGTCCTAAAAACCTCGGGACAGGGGGCTCTGAAGCTTTCTTT; cdr3_aa: CASSPKNLGTGGSEAFF
clone_size: -; v_call: TRBV15; d_call: -; j_call: TRBJ1-3; cdr3_nt: TGTGCCACCAGCAGAGATCAAAAGGCTCCCATATATTTT; cdr3_aa: CATSRDQKAPIYF
clone_size: -; v_call: TRBV27; d_call: -; j_call: TRBJ2-7; cdr3_nt: TGTGCCAGCAGTTCCTGGGACATAGGGTACGAGCAGTACTTC; cdr3_aa: CASSSWDIGYEQYF
clone_size: -; v_call: TRBV5-1; d_call: TRBD1; j_call: TRBJ1-3; cdr3_nt: TGCGCCAGCAGCTCCGGGACAGGGGCCAGCTCTGGAAACACCATATATTTT; cdr3_aa: CASSSGTGASSGNTIYF
clone_size: -; v_call: TRBV4-1; d_call: TRBD2; j_call: TRBJ2-5; cdr3_nt: TGCGCCAGCAGCCAAGATTGGACTAGCGGGAGTCGGAAGACCCAGTACTTC; cdr3_aa: CASSQDWTSGSRKTQYF
clone_size: -; v_call: TRBV6-1; d_call: -; j_call: TRBJ2-1; cdr3_nt: TGTGCCAGCAGTGAAGGAGTCTTCATTACGTACAATGAGCAGTTCTTC; cdr3_aa: CASSEGVFITYNEQFF
clone_size: -; v_call: TRBV5-4; d_call: -; j_call: TRBJ2-7; cdr3_nt: TGTGCCAGCAGCTTGGTCTCACCGATTAGGGGGGACGAGCAGTACTTC; cdr3_aa: CASSLVSPIRGDEQYF
clone_size: -; v_call: TRBV4-1; d_call: -; j_call: TRBJ2-1; cdr3_nt: TGCGCCAGCAGCCAAGATAGTTCCCTGAGCTCCTACAATGAGCAGTTCTTC; cdr3_aa: CASSQDSSLSSYNEQFF
clone_size: -; v_call: TRBV19; d_call: -; j_call: TRBJ1-5; cdr3_nt: TGTGCCAGTAGTATCTCAGGAGCTGGTCAGCCCCAGCATTTT; cdr3_aa: CASSISGAGQPQHF
clone_size: -; v_call: TRBV2; d_call: TRBD2; j_call: TRBJ2-3; cdr3_nt: TGTGCCAGCAGTGTGGCGGGAGGAAGCACAGATACGCAGTATTTT; cdr3_aa: CASSVAGGSTDTQYF
clone_size: -; v_call: TRBV5-1; d_call: -; j_call: TRBJ1-4; cdr3_nt: TGCGCCAGCAGCCTGTCCCGGGGGGCAACTAATGAAAAACTGTTTTTT; cdr3_aa: CASSLSRGATNEKLFF
clone_size: -; v_call: TRBV15; d_call: TRBD1; j_call: TRBJ2-7; cdr3_nt: TGTGCCACCAGCAGCAGAGAACCGGGACAGGGGCAGTACGAGCAGTACTTC; cdr3_aa: CATSSREPGQGQYEQYF
clone_size: -; v_call: TRBV27; d_call: TRBD2; j_call: TRBJ2-7; cdr3_nt: TGTGCCAGCAGGGAGGAGCGGACTAGCGGGAGTCTCCAACCTCGTGAGCAGTACTTC; cdr3_aa: CASREERTSGSLQPREQYF
clone_size: -; v_call: TRBV19; d_call: TRBD1; j_call: TRBJ1-2; cdr3_nt: TGTGCCAGTATAGGGACAGGGAACTATGGCTACACCTTC; cdr3_aa: CASIGTGNYGYTF
clone_size: -; v_call: TRBV6-1; d_call: -; j_call: TRBJ2-7; cdr3_nt: TGTGCCAGCAGTGAAGCTGGAACAGGGAACCACTTC; cdr3_aa: CASSEAGTGNHF
clone_size: -; v_call: TRBV5-4; d_call: -; j_call: TRBJ1-6; cdr3_nt: TGTGCCAGCAGCTGGTTTCGGTCACCCCTCCACTTT; cdr3_aa: CASSWFRSPLHF
clone_size: -; v_call: TRBV30; d_call: TRBD2; j_call: TRBJ2-3; cdr3_nt: TGTGCCTGGTCGGGACCGGGACTAGCGGGACCTTACACAGATACGCAGTATTTT; cdr3_aa: CAWSGPGLAGPYTDTQYF
clone_size: -; v_call: TRBV19; d_call: TRBD1; j_call: TRBJ1-1; cdr3_nt: TGTGCCAGTCGGACAGGGGGATGGGACACTGAAGCTTTCTTT; cdr3_aa: CASRTGGWDTEAFF
clone_size: -; v_call: TRBV10-2; d_call: -; j_call: TRBJ2-1; cdr3_nt: TGCGCCAGCAGGGCCACAGGGTTCTCCTACAATGAGCAGTTCTTC; cdr3_aa: CASRATGFSYNEQFF
clone_size: once; v_call: TRBV11-3; d_call: TRBD1; j_call: TRBJ1-5; cdr3_nt: TGTGCCAGCAGCATTAATTCGGACAGGGGTCTTCGCAATCAGCCCCAGCATTTT; cdr3_aa: CASSINSDRGLRNQPQHF
clone_size: -; v_call: TRBV2; d_call: -; j_call: TRBJ1-4; cdr3_nt: TGTGCCAGCAGTGCGCCAGCAACTAATGAAAAACTGTTTTTT; cdr3_aa: CASSAPATNEKLFF
clone_size: -; v_call: TRBV5-1; d_call: -; j_call: TRBJ2-5; cdr3_nt: TGCGCCAGCAGCTTTGAAGCGTTGAGGGAGACCCAGTACTTC; cdr3_aa: CASSFEALRETQYF
clone_size: -; v_call: TRBV6-1; d_call: -; j_call: TRBJ2-7; cdr3_nt: TGTGCCAGCAGTGAATTCTACAGGTTCGCAGAGCAGTACTTC; cdr3_aa: CASSEFYRFAEQYF
clone_size: -; v_call: TRBV11-1; d_call: -; j_call: TRBJ2-7; cdr3_nt: TGTGCCAGCAGCCCGGGGAGTTCCTACGAGCAGTACTTC; cdr3_aa: CASSPGSSYEQYF
clone_size: -; v_call: TRBV11-3; d_call: -; j_call: TRBJ1-6; cdr3_nt: TGTGCCAGCAGCTTACTACGACAAGGGAAAATGAATTCACCCCTCCACTTT; cdr3_aa: CASSLLRQGKMNSPLHF
clone_size: -; v_call: TRBV28; d_call: -; j_call: TRBJ1-6; cdr3_nt: TGTGCCAGCAGTGGGGGCGCGGCAGGGTTCTATAATTCACCCCTCCACTTT; cdr3_aa: CASSGGAAGFYNSPLHF
clone_size: -; v_call: TRBV2; d_call: TRBD1; j_call: TRBJ1-1; cdr3_nt: TGTGCCAGCGGAACAGGGGGCTTAACTGAAGCTTTCTTT; cdr3_aa: CASGTGGLTEAFF
clone_size: -; v_call: TRBV20-1; d_call: -; j_call: TRBJ1-1; cdr3_nt: TGCAGTGTACGTTTTAACACTGAAGCTTTCTTT; cdr3_aa: CSVRFNTEAFF